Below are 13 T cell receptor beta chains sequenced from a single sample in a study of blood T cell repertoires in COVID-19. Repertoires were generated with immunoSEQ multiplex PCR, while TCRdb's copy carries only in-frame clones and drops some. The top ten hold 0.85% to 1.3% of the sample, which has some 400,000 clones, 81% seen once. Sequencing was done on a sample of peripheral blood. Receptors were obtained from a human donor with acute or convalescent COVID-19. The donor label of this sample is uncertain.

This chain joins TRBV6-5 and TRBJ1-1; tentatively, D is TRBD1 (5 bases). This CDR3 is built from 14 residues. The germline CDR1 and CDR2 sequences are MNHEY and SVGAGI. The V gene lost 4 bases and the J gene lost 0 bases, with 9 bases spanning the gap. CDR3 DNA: TGTGCCAGCAGTTCCCTGACAGTGAACACTGAAGCTTTCTTT. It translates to CASSSLTVNTEAFF.

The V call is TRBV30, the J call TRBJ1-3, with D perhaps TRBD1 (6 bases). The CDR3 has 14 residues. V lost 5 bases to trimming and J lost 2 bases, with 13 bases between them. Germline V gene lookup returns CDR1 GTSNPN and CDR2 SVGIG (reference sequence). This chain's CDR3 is CAWRNRVTGNTIYF. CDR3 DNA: TGTGCCTGGCGTAACAGGGTAACTGGAAACACCATATATTTT.

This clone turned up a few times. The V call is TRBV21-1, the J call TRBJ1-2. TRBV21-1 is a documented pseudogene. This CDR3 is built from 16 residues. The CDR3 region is CASSPRIYGESNGYTF. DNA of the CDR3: TGTGCCAGCAGCCCCAGGATCTACGGGGAGTCCAATGGCTACACCTTC.

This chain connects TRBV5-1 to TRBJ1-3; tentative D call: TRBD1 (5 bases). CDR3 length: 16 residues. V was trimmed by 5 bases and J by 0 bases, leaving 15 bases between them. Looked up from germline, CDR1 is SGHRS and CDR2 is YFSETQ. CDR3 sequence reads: CASRSRDSLSGNTIYF. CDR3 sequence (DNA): TGCGCCAGCAGGTCCCGGGACTCACTCTCTGGAAACACCATATATTTT.

In nucleotides, the CDR3 is TGTGCCTGGAGTTCCTCAGGGGTTACATTTGGTCAGCCCCAGCATTTT. It yields the protein CAWSSSGVTFGQPQHF. The chain carries TRBV30 and TRBJ1-5; a weak D match, TRBD1 (6 bases). The ends were cut back, 2 bases at V and 6 bases at J, with 20 bases in the middle. The germline CDR1 and CDR2 sequences are GTSNPN and SVGIG (reference sequence). This CDR3 is 16 amino acids long.

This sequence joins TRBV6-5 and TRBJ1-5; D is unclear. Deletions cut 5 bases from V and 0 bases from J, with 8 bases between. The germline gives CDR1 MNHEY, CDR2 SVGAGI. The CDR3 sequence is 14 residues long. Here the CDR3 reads CASSKQNSNQPQHF. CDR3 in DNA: TGTGCCAGCAGTAAGCAAAATAGCAATCAGCCCCAGCATTTT.

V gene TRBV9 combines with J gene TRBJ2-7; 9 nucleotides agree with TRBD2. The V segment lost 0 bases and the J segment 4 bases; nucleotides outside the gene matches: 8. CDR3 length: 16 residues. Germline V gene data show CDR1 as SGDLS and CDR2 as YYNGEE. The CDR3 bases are TGTGCCAGCAGCGTAGATTCTAGCGGGGCGGTTTACGAGCAGTACTTC. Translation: CASSVDSSGAVYEQYF.

The CDR3 loop reads CASSLNGRTGYGYTF. The CDR3 DNA reads as TGTGCCAGCAGCTTAAATGGTCGGACAGGGTATGGCTACACCTTC. The V and J genes are TRBV7-9 and TRBJ1-2, with 8 bases matching TRBD1. The V and J ends lost 2 bases and 5 bases, in that order; junction bases with no gene match: 7. The CDR3 spans 15 residues. Germline values: CDR1 SEHNR, CDR2 FQNEAQ (reference sequence).

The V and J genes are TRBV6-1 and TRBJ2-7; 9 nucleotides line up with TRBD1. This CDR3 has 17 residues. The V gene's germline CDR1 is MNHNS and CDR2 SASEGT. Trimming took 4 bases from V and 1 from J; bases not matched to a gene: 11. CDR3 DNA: TGTGCCAGCAGTGGACGGATTGGACAGGGGATGTCCTACGAGCAGTACTTC. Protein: CASSGRIGQGMSYEQYF.

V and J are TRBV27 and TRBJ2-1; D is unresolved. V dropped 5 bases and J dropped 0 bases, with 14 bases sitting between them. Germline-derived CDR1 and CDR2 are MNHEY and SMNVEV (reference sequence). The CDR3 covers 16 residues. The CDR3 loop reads CASSPHSGSSYNEQFF. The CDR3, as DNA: TGTGCCAGCAGTCCGCATTCGGGTAGCTCCTACAATGAGCAGTTCTTC.

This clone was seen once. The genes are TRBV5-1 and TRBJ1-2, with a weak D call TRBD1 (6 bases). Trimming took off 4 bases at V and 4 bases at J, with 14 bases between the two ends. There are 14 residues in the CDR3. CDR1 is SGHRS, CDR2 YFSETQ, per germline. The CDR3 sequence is CASSQNTGSYGYTF. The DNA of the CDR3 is TGCGCCAGCAGCCAAAACACAGGGAGCTATGGCTACACCTTC.

The CDR3 nucleotides read TGTGCCAGCACCTTTGTTCTAGCGGGAAATGAGCAGTTCTTC. It specifies CASTFVLAGNEQFF. The chain uses TRBV11-2 and TRBJ2-1, with 9 positions matching TRBD2. The CDR3 has 14 residues. Germline V gene sequence: CDR1 SGHAT, CDR2 FQNNGV. V shed 7 bases and J 7 bases; nucleotides not matched to a gene: 8.

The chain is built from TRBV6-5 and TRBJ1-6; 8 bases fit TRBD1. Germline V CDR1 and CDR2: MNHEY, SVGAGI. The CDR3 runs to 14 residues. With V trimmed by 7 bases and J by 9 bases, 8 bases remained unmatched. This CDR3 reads CASKKGQDGSPLHF. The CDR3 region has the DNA TGTGCCAGCAAAAAGGGACAGGATGGTTCACCCCTCCACTTT.